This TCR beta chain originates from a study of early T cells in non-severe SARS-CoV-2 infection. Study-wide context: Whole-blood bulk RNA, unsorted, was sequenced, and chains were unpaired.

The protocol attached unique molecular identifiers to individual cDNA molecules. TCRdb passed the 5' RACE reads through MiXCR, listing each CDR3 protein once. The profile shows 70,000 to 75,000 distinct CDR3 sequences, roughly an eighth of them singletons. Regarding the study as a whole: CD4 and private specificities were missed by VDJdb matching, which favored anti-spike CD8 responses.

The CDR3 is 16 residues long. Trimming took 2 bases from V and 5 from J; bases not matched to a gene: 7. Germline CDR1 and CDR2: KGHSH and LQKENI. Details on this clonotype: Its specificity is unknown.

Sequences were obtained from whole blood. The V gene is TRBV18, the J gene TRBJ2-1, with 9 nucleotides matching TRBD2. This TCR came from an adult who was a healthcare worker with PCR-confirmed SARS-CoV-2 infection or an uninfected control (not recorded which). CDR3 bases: TGTGCCAGCTCACCATCTCTAGCGGGGACCCACAATGAGCAGTTCTTC. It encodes CASSPSLAGTHNEQFF.